This TCR beta chain was retrieved from a study of T-cell memory formation after mild COVID-19. Using its own MiXCR run on the 5' RACE reads, TCRdb lists one record per CDR3 protein. This table has 350,000 to 500,000 distinct CDR3 sequences, 20% to 30% appearing once. Germline V gene lookup returns CDR1 SGHTA and CDR2 FQGTGA. The CDR3 has 15 residues. With 4 bases removed from V and 1 base from J, the gap between germline ends came to 10 bases. Only a few counts were recorded for this clonotype. The chain combines TRBV7-3 with TRBJ2-2; no reliable D call. The TCR sequence derives from an adult woman who had mild COVID-19 (a few samples of this study predate the infection). Cell type and time point are not known. The sequenced material came from PBMCs or a T cell subset sorted from them (not recorded which). The CDR3 DNA reads TGTGCCAGCAGCTCTGGGTGGGGGAACACCGGGGAGCTGTTTTTT. It codes for CASSSGWGNTGELFF.